The 24 T cell receptor beta chains presented below share a single source sample, sequenced in a study of T cells after yellow fever vaccination (dated by TCRdb to the late 2010s). Library preparation employed 5' RACE. The data were produced on an Illumina HiSeq 2500. TCRdb passed the public sequencing reads through fastp at Q25 and MiXCR, retaining productive beta sequences. Each CDR3 protein gets just one entry, which takes the most common genes and DNA from the rows behind it. The sample records 500,000 to 650,000 distinct CDR3 sequences, about 17% of which are singletons. Around 16% of the sample goes to the ten largest clones. The treatment or condition label, as the study defines it: live attenuated yellow fever vaccine strain. Sequencing used PBMCs, obtained 5 to 6 days after the first yellow fever vaccination. The receptors stem from a young man who received the YFV17D yellow fever vaccine.

This chain joins TRBV6-1 and TRBJ1-2, with TRBD1 as a possible D gene (6 bases). The CDR3 runs 13 residues. V lost 8 bases, J lost 5 bases, and 15 bases lay in between. The germline V gene encodes CDR1 MNHNS and CDR2 SASEGT. The CDR3 loop is CASSRGLDYGYTF. CDR3 bases: TGTGCCAGCTCCAGGGGCTTGGATTATGGCTACACCTTC.

This chain connects TRBV6-1 to TRBJ2-7; possible D gene TRBD2, 5 bases. V lost 6 bases and J 5 bases, leaving 26 bases between the germline ends. Germline lookup yields CDR1 MNHNS and CDR2 SASEGT. The CDR3 loop spans 17 amino acids. CDR3 DNA: TGTGCCAGCAGCCCCAACCCCGGGCCTAAAGGAGGAAACGAGCAGTACTTC. It encodes CASSPNPGPKGGNEQYF.

This clonotype was observed a handful of times. The J gene is TRBJ2-3, the V gene TRBV7-2; a weak D match, TRBD2 (6 bases). The V end lost 3 bases, the J end lost 5 bases, and 12 bases lay between the germline ends. The CDR3 extends over 14 amino acids. CDR1 and CDR2 from the germline V gene are SGHTA and FQGNSA. CDR3 sequence: CASSFRTGGDTQYF. In DNA form, the CDR3 reads TGTGCCAGCAGCTTTCGGACCGGGGGAGATACGCAGTATTTT. The full variable domain, completed using reference TRBV7-2 and TRBJ2-3, is GAGVSQSPSNKVTEKGKDVELRCDPISGHTALYWYRQSLGQGLEFLIYFQGNSAPDKSGLPSDRFSAERTGGSVSTLTIQRTQQEDSAVYLCASSFRTGGDTQYFGPGTRLTVL.

The DNA of the CDR3 is TGTGCCAGCCTGAGGACAGGCCAAGCTTTCTTT. Protein sequence: CASLRTGQAFF. The chain uses TRBV6-2 or TRBV6-3 and TRBJ1-1, with 7 bases fitting TRBD1. Germline V lookup: CDR1 MNHEY, CDR2 SVGEGT. The V segment lost 8 bases and the J segment 9 bases; nucleotides outside the gene matches: 6. There are 11 residues in the CDR3.

Only a few counts were recorded for this clonotype. V gene TRBV12-3 or TRBV12-4 combines with J gene TRBJ2-7, with D unresolved. Trimming left V 6 bases short and J 2 bases short, with 11 bases between. The CDR3 contains 13 residues. CDR3 DNA sequence: TGTGCCAGCAGCACCTTCCCGACCTACGAGCAGTACTTC. It codes for CASSTFPTYEQYF.

V usage is TRBV20-1 and J usage is TRBJ2-2, with TRBD2 matching over 8 bases. The CDR3 contains 14 residues. Germline values: CDR1 DFQATT, CDR2 SNEGSKA (reference sequence). V shed 6 bases and J 0 bases; nucleotides not matched to a gene: 3. The CDR3 DNA sequence: TGCAGTGCCCCGGGACTAGCGAACACCGGGGAGCTGTTTTTT. It is translated as CSAPGLANTGELFF.

The V and J genes are TRBV4-2 and TRBJ2-1; the match to TRBD2 covers 8 bases. The CDR3 length is 16 residues. Germline V gene sequence: CDR1 LGHNA, CDR2 YNFKEQ. With 0 bases clipped from V and 7 bases from J, the junction kept 8 bases outside the gene matches. The CDR3 loop is CASSQDPGASGNEQFF. In DNA form, the CDR3 reads TGTGCCAGCAGCCAAGATCCGGGGGCTAGCGGGAATGAGCAGTTCTTC.

The chain links TRBV4-1 to TRBJ1-1, with no clear D. Trimming removed 1 base at V and 3 bases at J, with 15 bases between. The CDR3 has 16 residues. The V gene's germline CDR1 is MGHRA and CDR2 YSYEKL. The CDR3 region has the DNA TGCGCCAGCAGCCAAGCTGGTGAAGTTCACGACACTGAAGCTTTCTTT. Its protein product is CASSQAGEVHDTEAFF.

This clonotype was detected a few times. J is TRBJ2-2 and V is TRBV12-3 or TRBV12-4; D is ambiguous. The germline V and J ends were trimmed by 3 bases and 4 bases, with 9 bases remaining between them. The CDR3 totals 14 residues. The CDR3 region is CASSFLEATGELFF. CDR3 in DNA: TGTGCCAGCAGTTTTCTCGAGGCCACCGGGGAGCTGTTTTTT.

This clonotype has a handful of counts. The J gene is TRBJ2-2, the V gene TRBV29-1; D is undetermined. V lost 4 bases, J lost 0 bases, and 9 bases lay in between. This CDR3 contains 14 residues. CDR1 is SQVTM, CDR2 ANQGSEA, per germline. The CDR3 region is CSVVTVANTGELFF. Written as DNA, the CDR3 is TGCAGCGTTGTCACAGTAGCGAACACCGGGGAGCTGTTTTTT.

This clonotype was counted at least ten times. The chain joins TRBV11-2 to TRBJ2-3; D uncertain. The CDR3 is made up of 13 amino acids. Germline V CDR1 and CDR2: SGHAT, FQNNGV. The germline V and J ends were trimmed by 4 bases and 4 bases, with 9 bases remaining between them. For the CDR3, the DNA is TGTGCCAGCAGCTCCCGTTTGGCAGATACGCAGTATTTT. It codes for CASSSRLADTQYF.

The V and J genes are TRBV20-1 and TRBJ2-7, with D perhaps given as TRBD1 or TRBD2 (5 bases each). V lost 6 bases and J 2 bases, leaving 11 bases between the germline ends. The germline CDR1 and CDR2 sequences are DFQATT and SNEGSKA (reference sequence). This CDR3 has 12 residues. The CDR3 loop is CSAGTSTYEQYF. CDR3 DNA: TGCAGTGCCGGGACGAGTACCTACGAGCAGTACTTC.

V is TRBV12-5 and J is TRBJ1-1, with D uncertain. CDR1 LGHNT and CDR2 FRNRAP come from the germline V gene. The CDR3 covers 11 residues. Trimming cost V 7 bases and J 1 base, with 4 bases left between them. CDR3 in DNA: TGTGCTAGTGCCCAGAACACTGAAGCTTTCTTT. It yields the protein CASAQNTEAFF.

The rearrangement uses TRBV4-2 and TRBJ2-7; the D is unclear. The germline CDR1 and CDR2 sequences are LGHNA and YNFKEQ. The V gene lost 3 bases and the J gene lost 0 bases, with 6 bases spanning the gap. The CDR3 length is 13 residues. In nucleotides, the CDR3 is TGTGCCAGCAGCCACCCGATCTCCTACGAGCAGTACTTC. Translating gives CASSHPISYEQYF.

This sequence joins TRBV6-5 and TRBJ1-2; D not resolved. This CDR3 comprises 16 residues. Germline V lookup: CDR1 MNHEY, CDR2 SVGAGI. Trimming took 0 bases from V and 1 from J, leaving 12 bases between them. DNA for the CDR3: TGTGCCAGCAGTTACTCGATCCCACACAATAACTATGGCTACACCTTC. It translates to CASSYSIPHNNYGYTF.

This sequence joins TRBV6-1 and TRBJ1-4; D is uncertain. Trimming stripped 7 bases from V and 3 bases from J, with 15 bases between. Germline V gives CDR1 MNHNS, CDR2 SASEGT. The CDR3 extends over 15 amino acids. The CDR3: CASTQFVAANEKLFF. CDR3 in DNA: TGTGCCAGCACCCAATTCGTGGCAGCTAATGAAAAACTGTTTTTT.

This clonotype was observed many times. V usage is TRBV4-1 and J usage is TRBJ2-1, with 8 bases matching TRBD2. The length of the CDR3 is 16 residues. Trimming took 0 bases from V and 15 from J; bases not matched to a gene: 16. The V gene's germline CDR1 is MGHRA and CDR2 YSYEKL. This CDR3 reads CASSQDTQPRGLVPFF. The CDR3 DNA sequence: TGCGCCAGCAGCCAAGATACCCAACCGCGGGGACTAGTGCCGTTCTTC.

At least ten counts were recorded for this clonotype. The V call is TRBV12-3 or TRBV12-4, the J call TRBJ1-1; no reliable D call. This CDR3 is 13 amino acids long. V gave up 6 bases and J gave up 1 base, with 9 bases separating them. CDR3 amino acids: CASSLVQNTEAFF. The CDR3 DNA follows: TGTGCCAGCAGCCTCGTCCAGAACACTGAAGCTTTCTTT.

This clonotype was observed many times. The chain is built from TRBV5-6 and TRBJ2-1, with D unclear. Germline lookup yields CDR1 SGHDT and CDR2 YYEEEE. Trimming took off 0 bases at V and 4 bases at J, with 14 bases between the two ends. This CDR3 has 16 residues. The CDR3 DNA reads TGTGCCAGCAGCTTGGGGTTGGGGTCGACTTACAATGAGCAGTTCTTC. Its protein product is CASSLGLGSTYNEQFF.

The CDR3 DNA reads as TGTGCCAGCAGCACAGATTTAGGGAACACTGAAGCTTTCTTT. Translated, it gives CASSTDLGNTEAFF. The gene calls are TRBV9 and TRBJ1-1; D unresolved. With 4 bases removed from V and 1 base from J, the gap between germline ends came to 11 bases. Germline V gene sequence: CDR1 SGDLS, CDR2 YYNGEE. The CDR3 spans 14 residues.

This clonotype appeared many times. The chain uses TRBV5-1 and TRBJ2-3; tentatively, D is TRBD1 (6 bases). The CDR3 has 14 residues. The V end was cut by 2 bases, the J end by 2 bases, with 9 bases between. Germline-derived CDR1 and CDR2 are SGHRS and YFSETQ. The CDR3 reads CASSFGQNTDTQYF. The CDR3 region has the DNA TGCGCCAGCAGCTTCGGACAGAACACAGATACGCAGTATTTT.

This clonotype has only a few counts. This chain uses TRBV11-3 with TRBJ2-1; possibly TRBD2 for D (5 bases). Germline V gene sequence: CDR1 SGHNT, CDR2 YENEEA. The CDR3 covers 12 residues. The V gene lost 5 bases and the J gene lost 10 bases, with 12 bases spanning the gap. CDR3: CASSQRDGEQFF. DNA of the CDR3: TGTGCCAGCAGCCAACGGGATGGGGAGCAGTTCTTC.

This clonotype was found a few times. The rearrangement links TRBV20-1 to TRBJ2-5; D may match TRBD1 or TRBD2 (5 bases each). The V end was cut by 2 bases, the J end by 5 bases, with 24 bases between. Germline assignment: CDR1 DFQATT and CDR2 SNEGSKA (reference sequence). CDR3 length equals 17 residues. CDR3 DNA sequence: TGCAGTGCTAGATCGGGACCGGGACCCACTGTGTTTGAGACCCAGTACTTC. Translation: CSARSGPGPTVFETQYF.

This clonotype was seen more than once but under ten times. This sequence joins TRBV4-1 and TRBJ2-7; D may be TRBD2 (6 bases). The CDR3 length is 16 residues. CDR1 MGHRA and CDR2 YSYEKL come from the germline V gene. V was clipped by 2 bases and J by 2 bases, with 16 bases between them. In nucleotides, the CDR3 is TGCGCCAGCAGCCAACCACTCGGGACTCGAGCCTACGAGCAGTACTTC. It encodes CASSQPLGTRAYEQYF.